Listed here are 10 T cell receptor beta chains from one sample, sequenced in a study of Ad26.COV2.S vaccination and SARS-CoV-2 variants (dated by TCRdb to about 2021). Libraries were built with the immunoSEQ multiplex PCR assay. The table was pulled from immuneACCESS by TCRdb, which kept in-frame rearrangements only. Such tables lose some clones; where checked, under half of the loss comes from unresolved V genes, and the rest has no known cause. For this sample the table gives some 480,000 clones, of which about 83% were detected only once. Together, the top ten hold roughly 12% of the sample. Sample treatment or condition, as interpreted from the label and publication: around 19 received Ad26.COV2.S at low or high dose, single or two shots; roughly five received placebo; per-sample allocation not given. Repertoires of vaccine and placebo recipients were sequenced from samples collected on day 63 after the first injection.

The specimen was peripheral blood, collected in a trial of Ad26.COV2.S vaccine versus placebo. The receptors were sampled from a person aged 18-65 years who received the Ad26.COV2.S COVID-19 vaccine or a placebo.

The J gene is TRBJ1-4, the V gene TRBV7-9; D gene ambiguous. This CDR3 comprises 13 residues. V was shortened by 8 bases and J by 5 bases, with 12 bases between the two germline ends. Germline V gives CDR1 SEHNR, CDR2 FQNEAQ (reference sequence). The CDR3 sequence: CASEGKRNEKLFF. CDR3 in DNA: TGTGCCAGCGAGGGCAAGAGGAATGAAAAACTGTTTTTT. The full variable domain, rest sourced from reference TRBV7-9 and TRBJ1-4, is DTGVSQNPRHKITKRGQNVTFRCDPISEHNRLYWYRQTLGQGPEFLTYFQNEAQLEKSRLLSDRFSAERPKGSFSTLEIQRTEQGDSAMYLCASEGKRNEKLFFGSGTQLSVL.

This clone came up once. The chain recombines TRBV10-3 with TRBJ1-1, with 9 bases lining up with TRBD1. Germline V gene sequence: CDR1 ENHRY, CDR2 SYGVKD. The CDR3 consists of 17 residues. V lost 1 base, J lost 0 bases, and 6 bases stayed unmatched. For the CDR3, the DNA is TGTGCCATCAGTGAGTATCGGACAGGGGCTATGAACACTGAAGCTTTCTTT. Residues: CAISEYRTGAMNTEAFF.

V gene TRBV29-1 combines with J gene TRBJ2-1, with TRBD2 matching over 9 bases. Germline assignment: CDR1 SQVTM and CDR2 ANQGSEA. The CDR3 sequence is 18 residues long. V lost 2 bases to trimming and J lost 7 bases; unmatched junction nucleotides: 18. CDR3 loop: CSVELGLAYNAVSNEQFF. CDR3 nucleotides: TGCAGCGTTGAACTAGGACTAGCGTACAATGCCGTGAGTAATGAGCAGTTCTTC.

V is TRBV19 and J is TRBJ1-1; TRBD1 aligns across 8 bases. The CDR3 runs 15 residues. CDR1 is LNHDA and CDR2 is SQIVND in the germline V gene (reference sequence). With V trimmed by 1 base and J by 1 base, 2 bases remained unmatched. The CDR3 loop reads CASSIGGTGNTEAFF. The CDR3 DNA sequence: TGTGCCAGTAGTATAGGGGGGACAGGGAACACTGAAGCTTTCTTT.

The V call is TRBV7-6, the J call TRBJ2-1; maybe TRBD2 (5 bases). The CDR3 length is 17 residues. Trimming shortened V by 5 bases and J by 5 bases, and 22 bases separated the two germline ends. CDR1 is SGHVS, CDR2 FNYEAQ, per germline. This CDR3 is CASSHFPGFFRDNEQFF. In nucleotides, the CDR3 is TGTGCCAGCAGCCACTTTCCGGGGTTTTTTAGGGACAATGAGCAGTTCTTC.

This chain connects TRBV28 to TRBJ1-5, with D uncertain. Between the trimmed V and J ends, which lost 3 bases and 6 bases, there was a span of 15 bases. Germline lookup yields CDR1 MDHEN and CDR2 SYDVKM. The CDR3 runs to 15 residues. CDR3 in DNA: TGTGCCAGCAGTTTGGTGCGGCCCGCAGGTCAGCCCCAGCATTTT. Translating it yields CASSLVRPAGQPQHF.

The chain combines TRBV19 with TRBJ2-1; D is unresolved. Trimming stripped 4 bases from V and 0 bases from J, with 10 bases between. This CDR3 is 15 amino acids long. Germline V lookup: CDR1 LNHDA, CDR2 SQIVND (reference sequence). The CDR3: CASSRETGSYNEQFF. CDR3 nucleotides: TGTGCCAGTAGTAGAGAGACGGGCTCCTACAATGAGCAGTTCTTC.

This chain joins TRBV3-1 (or the pseudogene TRBV3-2) and TRBJ2-1; D is uncertain. The V gene's germline CDR1 is LGHDT and CDR2 YNNKEL (reference sequence). CDR3 length equals 10 residues. V was clipped by 0 bases and J by 13 bases, with 4 bases between them. The CDR3 sequence: CASSQEGQFF. In nucleotides, the CDR3 is TGTGCCAGCAGCCAAGAGGGCCAGTTCTTC.

This clone was observed a handful of times. This rearrangement joins TRBV6-1 to TRBJ1-1, with 9 bases fitting TRBD1. The J segment lost 5 bases and the V segment lost 3 bases, leaving 4 bases of the junction unmatched. CDR3 length: 14 residues. Germline CDR1 MNHNS, CDR2 SASEGT. CDR3 loop: CASSDGTGMTEAFF. CDR3 sequence (DNA): TGTGCCAGCAGTGACGGGACAGGGATGACTGAAGCTTTCTTT.

The chain is built from TRBV28 and TRBJ2-3; 9 bases are a match to TRBD2. Germline assignment: CDR1 MDHEN and CDR2 SYDVKM. The CDR3 is 19 amino acids. V lost 2 bases, J lost 1 base, and 13 bases stayed unmatched. CDR3 sequence: CASSLGGRDPRRRTDTQYF. The CDR3 coding sequence is TGTGCCAGCAGTTTAGGCGGGAGGGATCCCAGGCGTCGCACAGATACGCAGTATTTT.